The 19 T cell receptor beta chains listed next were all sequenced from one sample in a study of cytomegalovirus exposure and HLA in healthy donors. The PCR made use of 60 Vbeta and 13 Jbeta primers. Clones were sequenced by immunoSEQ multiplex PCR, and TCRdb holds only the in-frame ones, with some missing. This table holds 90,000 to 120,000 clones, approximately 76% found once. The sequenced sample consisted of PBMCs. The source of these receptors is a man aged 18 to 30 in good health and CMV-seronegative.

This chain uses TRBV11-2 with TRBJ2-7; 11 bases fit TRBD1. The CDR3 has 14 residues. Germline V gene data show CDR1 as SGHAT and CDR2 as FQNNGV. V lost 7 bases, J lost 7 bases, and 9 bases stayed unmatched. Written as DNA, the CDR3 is TGTGCCAGCAAAAGGGGACAGGGGGTCCGGGAGCAGTACTTC. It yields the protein CASKRGQGVREQYF.

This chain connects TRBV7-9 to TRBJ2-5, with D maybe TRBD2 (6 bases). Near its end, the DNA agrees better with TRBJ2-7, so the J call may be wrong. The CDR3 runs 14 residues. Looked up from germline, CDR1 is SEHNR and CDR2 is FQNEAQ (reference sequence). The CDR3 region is CASSSEEGTLEQYF. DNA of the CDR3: TGTGCCAGCAGCTCCGAGGAGGGTACGCTCGAGCAGTACTTC.

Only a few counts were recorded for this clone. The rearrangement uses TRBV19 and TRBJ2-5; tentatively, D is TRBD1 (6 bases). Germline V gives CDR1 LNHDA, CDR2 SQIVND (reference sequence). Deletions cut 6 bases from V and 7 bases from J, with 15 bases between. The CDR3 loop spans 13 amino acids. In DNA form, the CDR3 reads TGTGCCAGTAGCGCGGACAGAGAGGTGACCCAGTACTTC. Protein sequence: CASSADREVTQYF. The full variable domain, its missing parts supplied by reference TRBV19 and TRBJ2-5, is DGGITQSPKYLFRKEGQNVTLSCEQNLNHDAMYWYRQDPGQGLRLIYYSQIVNDFQKGDIAEGYSVSREKKESFPLTVTSAQKNPTAFYLCASSADREVTQYFGPGTRLLVL.

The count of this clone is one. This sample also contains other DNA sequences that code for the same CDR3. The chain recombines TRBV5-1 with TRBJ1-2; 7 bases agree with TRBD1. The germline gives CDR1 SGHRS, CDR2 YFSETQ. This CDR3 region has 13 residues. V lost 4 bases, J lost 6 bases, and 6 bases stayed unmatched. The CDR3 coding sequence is TGCGCCAGCAGCAACCGGGACAGAGATGGCTACACCTTC. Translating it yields CASSNRDRDGYTF.

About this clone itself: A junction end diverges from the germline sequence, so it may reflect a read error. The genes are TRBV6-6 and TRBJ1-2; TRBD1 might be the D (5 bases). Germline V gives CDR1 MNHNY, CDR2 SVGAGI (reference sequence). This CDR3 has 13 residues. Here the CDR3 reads CASSPQAPPGYPF. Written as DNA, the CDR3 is TGTGCCAGCAGCCCACAGGCTCCTCCTGGCTACCCCTTC.

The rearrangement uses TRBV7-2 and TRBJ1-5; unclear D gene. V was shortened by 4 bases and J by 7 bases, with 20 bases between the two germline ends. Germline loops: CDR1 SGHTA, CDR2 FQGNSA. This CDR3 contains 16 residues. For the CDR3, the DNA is TGTGCCAGCAGCTCAAGTACCGGGAGTTGGAGCCAGCCCCAGCATTTT. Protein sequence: CASSSSTGSWSQPQHF.

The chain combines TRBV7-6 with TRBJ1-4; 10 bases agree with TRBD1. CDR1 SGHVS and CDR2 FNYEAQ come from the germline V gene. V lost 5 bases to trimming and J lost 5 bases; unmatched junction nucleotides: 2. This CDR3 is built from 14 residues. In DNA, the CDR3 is TGTGCCAGCAGCGAGGGACAGGGGAATGAAAAACTGTTTTTT. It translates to CASSEGQGNEKLFF. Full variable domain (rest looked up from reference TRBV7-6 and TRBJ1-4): GAGVSQSPRYKVTKRGQDVALRCDPISGHVSLYWYRQALGQGPEFLTYFNYEAQQDKSGLPNDRFSAERPEGSISTLTIQRTEQRDSAMYRCASSEGQGNEKLFFGSGTQLSVL.

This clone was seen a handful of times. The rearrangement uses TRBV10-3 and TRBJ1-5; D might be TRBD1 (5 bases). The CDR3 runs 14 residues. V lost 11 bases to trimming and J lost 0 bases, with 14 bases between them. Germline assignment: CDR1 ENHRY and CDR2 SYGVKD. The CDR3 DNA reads TGTGCCGTAAGCACGGGGGATAGCAATCAGCCCCAGCATTTT. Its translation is CAVSTGDSNQPQHF.

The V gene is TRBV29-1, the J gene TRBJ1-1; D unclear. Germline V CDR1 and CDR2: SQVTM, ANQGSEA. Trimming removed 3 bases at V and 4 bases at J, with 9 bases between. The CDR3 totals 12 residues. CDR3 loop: CSVDTAGTEAFF. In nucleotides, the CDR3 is TGCAGCGTTGATACAGCCGGCACTGAAGCTTTCTTT.

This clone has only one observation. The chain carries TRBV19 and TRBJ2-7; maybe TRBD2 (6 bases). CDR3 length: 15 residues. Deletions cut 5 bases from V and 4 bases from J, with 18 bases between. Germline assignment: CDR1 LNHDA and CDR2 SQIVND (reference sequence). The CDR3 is CASSSSGFGGYEQYF. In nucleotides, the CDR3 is TGTGCCAGTAGTTCCTCCGGTTTTGGGGGGTACGAGCAGTACTTC.

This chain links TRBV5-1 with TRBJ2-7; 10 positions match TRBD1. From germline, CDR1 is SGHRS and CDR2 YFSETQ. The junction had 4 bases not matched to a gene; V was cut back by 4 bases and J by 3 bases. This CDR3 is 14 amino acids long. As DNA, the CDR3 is TGCGCCAGCAGCCTCCGGACAGGGGGCTACGAGCAGTACTTC. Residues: CASSLRTGGYEQYF.

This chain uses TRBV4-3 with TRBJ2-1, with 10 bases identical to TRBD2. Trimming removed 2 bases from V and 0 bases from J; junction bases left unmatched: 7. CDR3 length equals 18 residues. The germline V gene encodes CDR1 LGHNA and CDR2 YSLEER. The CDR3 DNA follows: TGCGCCAGCAGCCAACAACTAGCGGGGCCTAGCTCCTACAATGAGCAGTTCTTC. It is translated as CASSQQLAGPSSYNEQFF.

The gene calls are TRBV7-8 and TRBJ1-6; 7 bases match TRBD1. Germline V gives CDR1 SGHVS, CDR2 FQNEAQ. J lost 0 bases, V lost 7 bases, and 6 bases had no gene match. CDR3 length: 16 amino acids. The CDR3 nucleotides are TGTGCCAGCACCAGACAGGGAAGCTCCTATAATTCACCCCTCCACTTT. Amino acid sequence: CASTRQGSSYNSPLHF.

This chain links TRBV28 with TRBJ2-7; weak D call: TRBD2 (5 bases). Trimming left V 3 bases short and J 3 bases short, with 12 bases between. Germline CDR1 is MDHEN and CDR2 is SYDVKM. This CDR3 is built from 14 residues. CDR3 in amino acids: CASSFGRGFYEQYF. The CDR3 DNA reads TGTGCCAGCAGTTTCGGTCGCGGGTTCTACGAGCAGTACTTC. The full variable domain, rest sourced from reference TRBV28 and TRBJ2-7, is DVKVTQSSRYLVKRTGEKVFLECVQDMDHENMFWYRQDPGLGLRLIYFSYDVKMKEKGDIPEGYSVSREKKERFSLILESASTNQTSMYLCASSFGRGFYEQYFGPGTRLTVT.

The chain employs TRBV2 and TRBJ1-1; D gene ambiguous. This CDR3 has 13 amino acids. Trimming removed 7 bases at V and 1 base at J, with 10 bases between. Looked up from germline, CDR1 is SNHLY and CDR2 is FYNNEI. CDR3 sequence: CASTPEPNTEAFF. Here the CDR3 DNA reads TGTGCCAGCACCCCAGAACCGAACACTGAAGCTTTCTTT.

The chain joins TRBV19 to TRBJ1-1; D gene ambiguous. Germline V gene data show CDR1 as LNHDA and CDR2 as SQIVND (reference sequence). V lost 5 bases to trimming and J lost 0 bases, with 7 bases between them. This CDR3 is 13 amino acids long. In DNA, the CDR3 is TGTGCCAGTAGTCTTTCCCTGAACACTGAAGCTTTCTTT. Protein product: CASSLSLNTEAFF.

This CDR3 reads CASSVSAMWETQYF. The CDR3 DNA sequence: TGTGCCAGCAGTGTGAGCGCTATGTGGGAGACCCAGTACTTC. The chain joins TRBV6-5 to TRBJ2-5, with unresolved D. Trimming stripped 5 bases from V and 5 bases from J, with 15 bases between. Germline-derived CDR1 and CDR2 are MNHEY and SVGAGI. This CDR3 comprises 14 residues.

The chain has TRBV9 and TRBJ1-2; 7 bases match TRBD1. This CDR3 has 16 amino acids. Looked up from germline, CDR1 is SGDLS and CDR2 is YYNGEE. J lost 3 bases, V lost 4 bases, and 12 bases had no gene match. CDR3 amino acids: CASSLDTGTDYYGYTF. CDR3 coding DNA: TGTGCCAGCAGCCTCGACACCGGGACAGACTACTATGGCTACACCTTC.

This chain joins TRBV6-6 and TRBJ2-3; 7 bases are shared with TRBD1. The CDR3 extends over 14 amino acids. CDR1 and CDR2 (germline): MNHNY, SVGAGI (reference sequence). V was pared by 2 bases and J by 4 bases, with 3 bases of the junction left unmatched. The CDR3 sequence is CASSYPGTADTQYF. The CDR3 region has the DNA TGTGCCAGCAGTTACCCCGGGACAGCAGATACGCAGTATTTT.